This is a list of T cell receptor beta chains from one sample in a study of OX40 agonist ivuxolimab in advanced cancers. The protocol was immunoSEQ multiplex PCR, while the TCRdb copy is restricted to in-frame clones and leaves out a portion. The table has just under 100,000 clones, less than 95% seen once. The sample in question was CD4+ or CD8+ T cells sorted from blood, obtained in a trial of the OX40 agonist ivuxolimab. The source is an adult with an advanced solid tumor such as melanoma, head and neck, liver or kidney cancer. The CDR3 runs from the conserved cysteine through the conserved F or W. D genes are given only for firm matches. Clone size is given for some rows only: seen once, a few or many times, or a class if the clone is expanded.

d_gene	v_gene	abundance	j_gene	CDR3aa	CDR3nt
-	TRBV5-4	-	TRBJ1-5	CASSLEGQPQHF	TGTGCCAGCAGCTTGGAAGGGCAGCCCCAGCATTTT
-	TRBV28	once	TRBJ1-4	CASSPREGAREKLFF	TGTGCCAGCAGTCCCCGGGAAGGGGCTAGGGAAAAACTGTTTTTT
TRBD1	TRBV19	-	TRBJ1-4	CASNNRGAANEKLFF	TGTGCCAGTAATAACAGGGGTGCTGCTAATGAAAAACTGTTTTTT
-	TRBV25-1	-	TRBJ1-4	CASSEFEGIGGKLFF	TGTGCCAGCAGTGAATTTGAGGGGATCGGGGGGAAACTGTTTTTT
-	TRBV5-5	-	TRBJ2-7	CASSLSAQDSYEQYF	TGTGCCAGCAGCTTATCCGCACAGGATTCCTACGAGCAGTACTTC
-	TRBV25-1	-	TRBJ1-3	CASSELGGSGNTIYF	TGTGCCAGCAGTGAATTGGGGGGCTCTGGAAACACCATATATTTT
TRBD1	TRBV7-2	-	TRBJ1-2	CASSWTGGDYGYTF	TGTGCCAGCAGCTGGACAGGGGGAGACTATGGCTACACCTTC
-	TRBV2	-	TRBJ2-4	CASSSSGSDAKNIQYF	TGTGCCAGCAGTTCTTCAGGGTCGGATGCCAAAAACATTCAGTACTTC
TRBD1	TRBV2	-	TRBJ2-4	CASNLLRDSKNIQYF	TGTGCCAGCAACCTCCTTCGGGACAGCAAAAACATTCAGTACTTC
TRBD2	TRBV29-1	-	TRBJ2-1	CSAAGLAELSYNEQFF	TGCAGCGCCGCGGGACTAGCGGAGCTCTCCTACAATGAGCAGTTCTTC
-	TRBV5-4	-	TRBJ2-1	CASSRGSVIWGNNEQFF	TGTGCCAGCAGCAGGGGGTCCGTTATATGGGGAAACAATGAGCAGTTCTTC